This is a list of T cell receptor beta chains from one sample in a study of OX40 agonist ivuxolimab in advanced cancers. Produced via immunoSEQ multiplex PCR; TCRdb's table is partial and in-frame only. This sample has about 35,000 clones, with over 60% found just once. Material: CD4+ or CD8+ T cells sorted from blood, obtained in a trial of the OX40 agonist ivuxolimab. These receptors originate from an adult with an advanced solid tumor such as melanoma, head and neck, liver or kidney cancer. The CDR3 runs from the conserved cysteine through the conserved F or W. A D gene is named only where the DNA matches it firmly. Rows give clone size only sometimes, using once, few, many, or a class for an expanded clone.

-	15	TRBD1	TRBV7-3	TRBJ2-2	TGTGCCAGCAGCCCCGGGACAGGGAACACCGGGGAGCTGTTTTTT	CASSPGTGNTGELFF
-	13	TRBD2	TRBV5-6	TRBJ2-5	TGTGCCAGCAGCCGTAGCGGGGCGGAGACCCAGTACTTC	CASSRSGAETQYF
-	16	-	TRBV30	TRBJ2-7	TGTGCCTGGAGTGTACCCTTGACACTCGTCTCCTACGAGCAGTACTTC	CAWSVPLTLVSYEQYF
-	14	-	TRBV29-1	TRBJ1-5	TGCAGCGTTGTGCCCGGGGGGGGCAATCAGCCCCAGCATTTT	CSVVPGGGNQPQHF
-	13	-	TRBV10-3	TRBJ1-5	TGTGCCATCAGCGGGATTCGCAATCAGCCCCAGCATTTT	CAISGIRNQPQHF
-	13	TRBD1	TRBV29-1	TRBJ1-5	TGCAGCGTTGGAGACGACAGGGGCCAGCCCCAGCATTTT	CSVGDDRGQPQHF
-	14	-	TRBV19	TRBJ1-5	TGTGCCAGTAGTATAGGAGCAGGGTTACAGCCCCAGCATTTT	CASSIGAGLQPQHF
-	14	-	TRBV7-7	TRBJ2-3	TGTGCCAGCAGCTTTAGACTAGAGTCAGATACGCAGTATTTT	CASSFRLESDTQYF
-	16	TRBD1	TRBV4-1	TRBJ2-7	TGCGCCAGCAGCCAGTCCGGGACAGGGGGGACCTACGAGCAGTACTTC	CASSQSGTGGTYEQYF
-	16	TRBD1	TRBV28	TRBJ2-7	TGTGCCAGCAGCGGTGGGGGGGACAGGGGGAACTACGAGCAGTACTTC	CASSGGGDRGNYEQYF
-	13	-	TRBV7-9	TRBJ2-4	TGTGCCAGCAGCCGGGACACAGAGAACATTCAGTACTTC	CASSRDTENIQYF
-	13	-	TRBV9	TRBJ2-5	TGTGCCAGCAGCGTAGTTGAGCAAGAGACCCAGTACTTC	CASSVVEQETQYF
-	15	TRBD1	TRBV6-5	TRBJ2-2	TGTGCCAGCAGCCACAGGGGTGGGACCACCGGGGAGCTGTTTTTT	CASSHRGGTTGELFF
-	14	-	TRBV4-1	TRBJ2-1	TGCGCCAGCAGCCAAGATAATAGTCGCGGTGAGCAGTTCTTC	CASSQDNSRGEQFF
-	15	-	TRBV11-1	TRBJ1-6	TGTGCCAGCAGCTTCGGGGACGGCATTAATTCACCCCTCCACTTT	CASSFGDGINSPLHF
-	15	-	TRBV7-2	TRBJ1-2	TGTGCCAGCACCTTCATTCCCGGGTCCGAGAAGTTCGACACCTTC	CASTFIPGSEKFDTF
-	17	-	TRBV5-1	TRBJ2-3	TGCGCCAGCAGCTTGATACTGACTGCTTTAAGCACAGATACGCAGTATTTT	CASSLILTALSTDTQYF
-	15	-	TRBV7-2	TRBJ1-1	TGTGCCAGCAGCGGGATTTACAGGGAGAACACTGAAGCTTTCTTT	CASSGIYRENTEAFF
few	15	-	TRBV27	TRBJ2-7	TGTGCCAGCAGTTTAGTTGGGCTTAGCTCCTACGAGCAGTACTTC	CASSLVGLSSYEQYF
-	17	TRBD1	TRBV5-6	TRBJ2-2	TGTGCCAGCAGCCACCGCTCCGGGACAGGGAGAACCGGGGAGCTGTTTTTT	CASSHRSGTGRTGELFF
-	16	-	TRBV7-2	TRBJ2-1	TGTGCCAGCAGCAATCCTATTGGGGGCAGCTACAATGAGCAGTTCTTC	CASSNPIGGSYNEQFF
few	15	-	TRBV6-5	TRBJ2-1	TGTGCCAGCAGTCACCTTCTCGGGGGCTACAATGAGCAGTTCTTC	CASSHLLGGYNEQFF
-	16	TRBD1	TRBV5-8	TRBJ2-2	TGTGCCAGCAGCGGAGGGACAGGGGGCCGGACCGGGGAGCTGTTTTTT	CASSGGTGGRTGELFF
-	13	TRBD2	TRBV27	TRBJ2-3	TGTGCCAGCAGTTCGGGGGGGCTGGGCCCGCAGTATTTT	CASSSGGLGPQYF